This TCR beta chain was recovered during a study of blood T cell repertoires in COVID-19. The protocol was immunoSEQ multiplex PCR, while the TCRdb copy is restricted to in-frame clones and leaves out a portion. Of hundreds of thousands of clones listed, about nine tenths are singletons. Germline V gene sequence: CDR1 SGHAT, CDR2 FQNNGV. The V gene lost 0 bases and the J gene lost 2 bases, with 5 bases spanning the gap. The CDR3 contains 14 residues. The J gene is TRBJ1-5, the V gene TRBV11-2; D uncertain. The sequence was collected from a woman aged 30 to 39 with active or convalescent COVID-19. What was sequenced was peripheral blood. The CDR3 DNA reads as TGTGCCAGCAGCTTAGATAGTGGCAATCAGCCCCAGCATTTT. Its translation is CASSLDSGNQPQHF.